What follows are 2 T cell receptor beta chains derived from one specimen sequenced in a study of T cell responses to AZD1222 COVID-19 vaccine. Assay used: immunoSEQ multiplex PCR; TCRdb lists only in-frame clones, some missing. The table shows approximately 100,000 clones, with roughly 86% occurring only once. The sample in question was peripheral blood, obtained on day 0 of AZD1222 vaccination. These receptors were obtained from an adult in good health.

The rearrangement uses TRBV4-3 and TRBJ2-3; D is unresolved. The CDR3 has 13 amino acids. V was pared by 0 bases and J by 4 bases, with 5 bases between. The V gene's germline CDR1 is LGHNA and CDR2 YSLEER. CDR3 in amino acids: CASSQEVSDTQYF. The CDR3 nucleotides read TGCGCCAGCAGCCAAGAGGTTTCAGATACGCAGTATTTT.

The CDR3 DNA is TGCGCCAGCAGCCCCGGACAGGAGGTCGGTGGCTACACCTTC. It codes for CASSPGQEVGGYTF. The rearrangement links TRBV5-1 to TRBJ1-2, with 7 bases lining up with TRBD1. Trimming at V came to 4 bases and at J to 7 bases, leaving 10 bases not matched to a gene. CDR1 and CDR2 from the germline V gene are SGHRS and YFSETQ. There are 14 residues in the CDR3.